Below, 7 T cell receptor beta chains from the same sample are listed, as sequenced in a study of blood T cell repertoires in COVID-19. The table came from immunoSEQ multiplex PCR; TCRdb's copy has only in-frame clones and leaves some out. In the table there are 60,000 to 75,000 clones, roughly 87% of which are singletons. The sample taken for sequencing was peripheral blood. All receptors come from a woman older than 75 with acute or convalescent COVID-19.

The chain has TRBV30 and TRBJ1-1; no firm D call. Germline loops: CDR1 GTSNPN, CDR2 SVGIG (reference sequence). The CDR3 sequence is 9 residues long. V shed 4 bases and J shed 10 bases, with 7 bases lying between them. CDR3 protein: CAWKSLAFF. Written as DNA, the CDR3 is TGTGCCTGGAAAAGCCTAGCTTTCTTT.

The chain employs TRBV6-6 and TRBJ1-6; possible D gene TRBD1, 6 bases. V lost 7 bases to trimming and J lost 1 base, with 11 bases between them. The CDR3 length is 15 residues. Germline CDR1 is MNHNY and CDR2 is SVGAGI (reference sequence). The CDR3 coding sequence is TGTGCCAGCATCAAACAGGGATCCTATAATTCACCCCTCCACTTT. Protein: CASIKQGSYNSPLHF.

This rearrangement joins TRBV28 to TRBJ2-5, with 8 bases fitting TRBD2. V was pared by 6 bases and J by 4 bases, with 7 bases of the junction left unmatched. Germline V gives CDR1 MDHEN, CDR2 SYDVKM. This CDR3 is built from 14 residues. CDR3 nucleotides: TGTGCCAGCAGCCGAAGCGGGAGAGTAGAGACCCAGTACTTC. It yields the protein CASSRSGRVETQYF. The entire variable domain, with the rest obtained from reference TRBV28 and TRBJ2-5, is as follows: DVKVTQSSRYLVKRTGEKVFLECVQDMDHENMFWYRQDPGLGLRLIYFSYDVKMKEKGDIPEGYSVSREKKERFSLILESASTNQTSMYLCASSRSGRVETQYFGPGTRLLVL.

This clone was detected only a few times. The V and J genes are TRBV28 and TRBJ2-1, with D tentatively TRBD2 (6 bases). Germline V CDR1 and CDR2: MDHEN, SYDVKM. This CDR3 has 14 amino acids. Trimming left V 7 bases short and J 4 bases short, with 14 bases between. In DNA, the CDR3 is TGTGCCAGCACCTCGGGACTGGAGTACAATGAGCAGTTCTTC. It is translated as CASTSGLEYNEQFF.

The chain carries TRBV7-9 and TRBJ2-3, with a tentative D call TRBD2 (7 bases). Trimming shortened V by 1 base and J by 6 bases, and 14 bases separated the two germline ends. Germline CDR1 and CDR2: SEHNR and FQNEAQ (reference sequence). The CDR3 extends over 15 amino acids. CDR3 in DNA: TGTGCCAGCAGCTTAGGCGGGAGTAGGGGGGATACGCAGTATTTT. Protein sequence: CASSLGGSRGDTQYF.

The V call is TRBV4-1, the J call TRBJ1-2; 11 nucleotides agree with TRBD1. Unmatched junction bases numbered 9, after V lost 4 bases and J lost 11 bases. The CDR3 totals 14 residues. The V gene's germline CDR1 is MGHRA and CDR2 YSYEKL. CDR3 bases: TGCGCCAGCAGCCTGGGACAGGGGGTCTTAGGGTACACCTTC. Translated: CASSLGQGVLGYTF.

The rearrangement joins TRBV27 to TRBJ2-3, with TRBD2 matching 10 bases. The CDR3 loop spans 16 amino acids. Germline loops: CDR1 MNHEY, CDR2 SMNVEV (reference sequence). Germline trimming cut 6 bases from V and 1 base from J; bases unmatched to any gene: 7. The CDR3 region has the DNA TGTGCCAGCAGGATCCTCGGGACTAGCGGCACAGATACGCAGTATTTT. Its protein product is CASRILGTSGTDTQYF.